This is a list of T cell receptor beta chains from one sample in a study of shared clonotypes between healthy human individuals. Assay: immunoSEQ multiplex PCR; the TCRdb copy retains only in-frame clones and omits some. The sample has approximately 740,000 clones, 74% seen once. The sequenced material came from memory CD4+ T cells sorted from blood. The receptors were gathered from a woman aged 25 to 39 in good health. The CDR3 runs from the conserved cysteine through the conserved F or W. Each record gives: J gene, clone size, D gene, V gene, CDR3 DNA, CDR3 protein. The D gene is left open where the match is weak. Part of the rows lack a size; the others show once, few, many or a class for expanded clones.

>TRBJ2-7|-|-|TRBV28
TGTGCCAGCAGTTTGGGGATCTACGAGCAGTACTTC
CASSLGIYEQYF
>TRBJ2-1|-|TRBD2|TRBV28
TGTGCCAGCAGCATAGGGACTAGCGGGACTTCTTACTACAATGAGCAGTTCTTC
CASSIGTSGTSYYNEQFF
>TRBJ1-4|-|TRBD1|TRBV7-8
TGTGCCAGCAGACGCATTAGGGGATCGGGGACAGGGTGGCCTAATGAAAAACTGTTTTTT
CASRRIRGSGTGWPNEKLFF
>TRBJ1-1|once|TRBD1|TRBV25-1
TGTGCCAGCAGTGAACAACAGGGGGAAGCTTTCTTT
CASSEQQGEAFF
>TRBJ2-7|-|-|TRBV6-5
TGTGCCAGCACCCGACTAGATACTTACGAGCAGTACTTC
CASTRLDTYEQYF
>TRBJ1-5|-|TRBD1|TRBV28
TGTGCCAGCAGCCGAGGATACCGGACAGGGGTGTTGCAGCCCCAGCATTTT
CASSRGYRTGVLQPQHF
>TRBJ2-4|-|TRBD2|TRBV30
TGTGCCTGGAGTCACCGGGGGGTAGAGGGCATTCAGTACTTC
CAWSHRGVEGIQYF
>TRBJ1-1|-|-|TRBV28
TGTGCCAGCAGTAGGGGTTCCGGAGCTTTCTTT
CASSRGSGAFF
>TRBJ1-4|-|-|TRBV5-4
TGTGCCAGCAGCTTGCAGGGAACAAGTGAAAAACTGTTTTTT
CASSLQGTSEKLFF
>TRBJ1-1|few|TRBD1|TRBV25-1
TGTGCCAGCAGTGCCTACAGGGGGCAATCTGAAGCTTTCTTT
CASSAYRGQSEAFF
>TRBJ1-1|-|-|TRBV18
TGTGCCAGCTCACCAATACAGGGCCTTCAGAACACTGAAGCTTTCTTT
CASSPIQGLQNTEAFF
>TRBJ2-1|-|-|TRBV27
TGTGCCAGCAGTTTATGGGGGGCAGGGAATGAGCAGTTCTTC
CASSLWGAGNEQFF
>TRBJ2-6|-|TRBD1|TRBV4-1
TGCGCCAGCAGCCAAGTTGCGCGGGACAGGAGCTCTGGGGCCAACGTCCTGACTTTC
CASSQVARDRSSGANVLTF
>TRBJ1-5|once|-|TRBV28
TGTGCCAGCAGTTGGACAGTGGAGCCCCAGCATTTT
CASSWTVEPQHF
>TRBJ1-2|few|TRBD1|TRBV27
TGTGCCAGCAGTTTGCGCGGGACAGGGGTCTACACCTTC
CASSLRGTGVYTF
>TRBJ1-5|few|-|TRBV10-3
TGTGCCATCAGTGAGTCCGGGGGTCAGCCCCAGCATTTT
CAISESGGQPQHF
>TRBJ2-7|-|-|TRBV27
TGTGCCAGCAGAAATGGACAGTCGACCTACGAGCAGTACTTC
CASRNGQSTYEQYF
>TRBJ2-7|-|TRBD1|TRBV11-3
TGTGCCAGCAGCTTAATGGGACAGGGGGCCTACGAGCAGTACTTC
CASSLMGQGAYEQYF
>TRBJ2-1|-|TRBD2|TRBV7-2
TGTGCCAGCAGCTTAGGGTCCAGCGGGAGGGCCTATGAGCAGTTCTTC
CASSLGSSGRAYEQFF
>TRBJ2-7|-|-|TRBV5-6
TGTGCCAGCAGCTTGGACTGGGGGGCAGGATCCTACGAGCAGTACTTC
CASSLDWGAGSYEQYF
>TRBJ2-2|once|-|TRBV6-5
TGTGCCGGACGGGACTTGAACACCGGGGAGCTGTTTTTT
CAGRDLNTGELFF
>TRBJ1-4|-|-|TRBV2
TGTGCCAGCAGGGGACTAAATGAAAAACTGTTTTTT
CASRGLNEKLFF
>TRBJ2-1|few|-|TRBV7-2
TGTGCCAGCAGCTTAGATTGGGAATACAATGAGCAGTTCTTC
CASSLDWEYNEQFF
>TRBJ2-1|once|TRBD2|TRBV29-1
TGCAGCGCTTGGACTAGAAATCCCAATGAGCAGTTCTTC
CSAWTRNPNEQFF
>TRBJ1-2|-|TRBD1|TRBV27
TGTGCCAGCAGATCTGGGCAGGGGGGATATTATGGCTACACCTTC
CASRSGQGGYYGYTF
>TRBJ2-3|-|-|TRBV5-1
TGCGCCAGCAGCTCCGAGGGGGAGGCTACGCAGTATTTT
CASSSEGEATQYF
>TRBJ1-3|-|-|TRBV10-1
TGCGCCAGCAGGATGGACGGAGGAAACACCATATATTTT
CASRMDGGNTIYF
>TRBJ2-1|-|TRBD2|TRBV19
TGTGCCAGTAGTGGGTCGGGAGGGTGGTATGAGCAGTTCTTC
CASSGSGGWYEQFF
>TRBJ2-3|-|-|TRBV2
TGTGCCAGCAGTGGCCCCGGGACACCTAGCACAGATACGCAGTATTTT
CASSGPGTPSTDTQYF
>TRBJ2-1|-|-|TRBV6-1
TGTGCCAGCAGTGCCTATTTCGTGACAGGAGGACGAGGTGAGCAGTTCTTC
CASSAYFVTGGRGEQFF